This entry lists 25 T cell receptor beta chains sequenced from one sample in a study of response to subunit inactivated influenza vaccine. A single record per CDR3 protein comes from TCRdb applying MiXCR to the RT-PCR reads. The sample includes about 780,000 distinct CDR3 sequences, approximately 18% of them seen just once. The sample consisted of PBMCs from blood, taken about 5 days after vaccination. These receptors originate from a man between 45 and 60 years old who received an inactivated influenza vaccine.

The sample holds one count of this clonotype. The rearrangement joins TRBV5-1 to TRBJ2-1; 8 bases fit TRBD2. From germline, CDR1 is SGHRS and CDR2 YFSETQ. This CDR3 has 18 residues. The ends lost 0 bases at V and 9 bases at J; junction bases unmatched: 17. For the CDR3, the DNA is TGCGCCAGCAGCTTGGATGGAGAAGGACTAGCATCGGTCGGTGAGCAGTTCTTC. Encoded protein: CASSLDGEGLASVGEQFF.

This clonotype was seen only a few times. This rearrangement joins TRBV15 to TRBJ2-3, with D possibly TRBD2 on 7 matching bases. This CDR3 spans 18 amino acids. Germline V gene sequence: CDR1 LNHNV, CDR2 YYDKDF (reference sequence). The ends were cut back, 0 bases at V and 4 bases at J, with 20 bases in the middle. The chain's CDR3 is CATSRDPHPTGGPDTQYF. The CDR3 bases are TGTGCCACCAGCAGAGATCCCCACCCAACCGGGGGGCCAGATACGCAGTATTTT.

This clonotype was counted only a few times. The chain has TRBV5-4 and TRBJ2-1; the D is unclear. With 0 bases removed from V and 8 bases from J, the gap between germline ends came to 6 bases. Per germline, CDR1 SGHNT and CDR2 YYREEE (reference sequence). The CDR3 sequence is 12 residues long. CDR3: CASSLASYEQFF. The CDR3 nucleotides are TGTGCCAGCAGCTTGGCCAGCTATGAGCAGTTCTTC.

The gene calls are TRBV7-9 and TRBJ2-4; no clear D. Trimming took 1 base from V and 0 from J, leaving 10 bases between them. This CDR3 is built from 16 residues. The germline gives CDR1 SEHNR, CDR2 FQNEAQ (reference sequence). The CDR3 sequence: CASSLGPTLAKNIQYF. CDR3 DNA: TGTGCCAGCAGCTTAGGACCAACTCTAGCCAAAAACATTCAGTACTTC.

This clonotype has a count of ten or more. The rearrangement joins TRBV5-1 to TRBJ2-7; D is uncertain. CDR3 length equals 17 residues. Germline CDR1 SGHRS, CDR2 YFSETQ. With 0 bases removed from V and 0 bases from J, the gap between germline ends came to 16 bases. CDR3 residues: CASSLGRVSLSSYEQYF. The CDR3 DNA sequence: TGCGCCAGCAGCTTGGGGCGTGTCAGTCTTAGCTCCTACGAGCAGTACTTC.

A few counts support this clonotype. V usage is TRBV12-3 or TRBV12-4 and J usage is TRBJ1-6; 7 bases match TRBD1. After removal of 3 bases from V and 7 bases from J, the junction contained 3 bases not matched to a gene. The CDR3 totals 14 residues. In DNA, the CDR3 is TGTGCCAGCAGTTTCGGGACAGAAAATTCACCCCTCCACTTT. It codes for CASSFGTENSPLHF.

This clonotype showed up many times. V gene TRBV20-1 combines with J gene TRBJ2-3; D is possibly TRBD2 (5 bases). V dropped 6 bases and J dropped 1 base, with 11 bases sitting between them. The CDR3 is 13 residues long. Germline CDR1 reads DFQATT; CDR2 reads SNEGSKA (reference sequence). The CDR3 sequence is CSARRRGTDTQYF. CDR3 DNA: TGCAGTGCGAGACGGCGGGGCACAGATACGCAGTATTTT.

This clonotype has more than one count but fewer than ten. V gene TRBV20-1 combines with J gene TRBJ2-5; 9 bases line up with TRBD1. J lost 7 bases, V lost 3 bases, and 6 bases had no gene match. There are 13 residues in the CDR3. CDR1 and CDR2 from the germline V gene are DFQATT and SNEGSKA (reference sequence). The CDR3 nucleotides are TGCAGTGCTAGCTTGGGACAGGGCTTGACCCAGTACTTC. Protein sequence: CSASLGQGLTQYF.

This chain joins TRBV12-3 or TRBV12-4 and TRBJ2-1; 9 bases match TRBD1. Trimming at V came to 7 bases and at J to 5 bases, leaving 9 bases not matched to a gene. The CDR3 extends over 15 amino acids. CDR3 residues: CASKPDRGIHNEQFF. CDR3 DNA sequence: TGTGCCAGCAAACCCGACAGGGGGATACACAATGAGCAGTTCTTC.

This chain links TRBV20-1 with TRBJ1-2; no clear D gene. V lost 2 bases, J lost 6 bases, and 7 bases lay in between. Germline V gene lookup returns CDR1 DFQATT and CDR2 SNEGSKA (reference sequence). CDR3 length: 11 residues. CDR3: CSARIIDGYTF. The CDR3 nucleotides are TGCAGTGCTAGAATCATAGATGGCTACACCTTC.

The chain combines TRBV15 with TRBJ1-2; 9 bases map to TRBD1. Trimming at V came to 3 bases and at J to 8 bases, leaving 7 bases not matched to a gene. The CDR3 is made up of 14 amino acids. Germline V gene sequence: CDR1 LNHNV, CDR2 YYDKDF (reference sequence). CDR3 in amino acids: CATSRDRTGAGYTF. CDR3 in DNA: TGTGCCACCAGCAGGGATAGGACAGGGGCAGGCTACACCTTC.

This chain connects TRBV3-1 to TRBJ2-5, with D perhaps matching TRBD2 (5 bases). The CDR3 covers 12 residues. Trimming removed 1 base from V and 6 bases from J, with 6 bases in between. Germline V lookup: CDR1 LGHDT, CDR2 YNNKEL (reference sequence). CDR3 sequence (DNA): TGTGCCAGCAGCCAAGCGGGGAAGACCCAGTACTTC. Amino acid sequence: CASSQAGKTQYF.

The chain is built from TRBV7-8 and TRBJ2-5; perhaps D is TRBD1 or TRBD2 (5 bases each). V gave up 4 bases and J gave up 5 bases, with 14 bases separating them. This CDR3 is 14 amino acids long. Germline loops: CDR1 SGHVS, CDR2 FQNEAQ. The CDR3 region is CASSWAGSTETQYF. The CDR3 DNA follows: TGTGCCAGCAGCTGGGCAGGGAGTACGGAGACCCAGTACTTC.

This clonotype turned up a few times. The rearrangement uses TRBV20-1 and TRBJ2-4, with a possible D match to TRBD1 (5 bases). CDR1 and CDR2 from the germline V gene are DFQATT and SNEGSKA (reference sequence). The CDR3 loop spans 15 amino acids. The V end lost 4 bases, the J end lost 0 bases, and 13 bases lay between the germline ends. Written as DNA, the CDR3 is TGCAGTGCTAATGATGGGGCGATAGCCAAAAACATTCAGTACTTC. Its translation is CSANDGAIAKNIQYF.

The CDR3 region has the DNA TGTGCCAGCAGCGCGCCCCTTTCAAGAGAGACCCAGTACTTC. Translating it yields CASSAPLSRETQYF. The V gene is TRBV7-9, the J gene TRBJ2-5; no clear D gene. Trimming removed 5 bases from V and 4 bases from J, with 14 bases in between. This CDR3 region has 14 residues. Germline V gene data show CDR1 as SEHNR and CDR2 as FQNEAQ (reference sequence).

This sequence joins TRBV9 and TRBJ2-5; D tentatively reads TRBD1 or TRBD2 (6 bases each). Deletions cut 3 bases from V and 5 bases from J, with 17 bases between. This CDR3 comprises 15 residues. Germline values: CDR1 SGDLS, CDR2 YYNGEE. CDR3 DNA: TGTGCCAGCAGCGCACAGGGAGGAGTAATGGAGACCCAGTACTTC. This encodes CASSAQGGVMETQYF.

The J gene is TRBJ2-7, the V gene TRBV27; 12 nucleotides align to TRBD1. The germline CDR1 and CDR2 sequences are MNHEY and SMNVEV (reference sequence). The V and J ends lost 3 bases and 6 bases, in that order; junction bases with no gene match: 3. This CDR3 spans 14 amino acids. The CDR3 DNA follows: TGTGCCAGCAGTTTGGGACAGGGGGCCGTCGAGCAGTACTTC. Translating gives CASSLGQGAVEQYF.

This clonotype was detected a few times. This chain uses TRBV9 with TRBJ2-1; no firm D call. V was shortened by 3 bases and J by 9 bases, with 16 bases between the two germline ends. The germline CDR1 and CDR2 sequences are SGDLS and YYNGEE. The CDR3 length is 14 residues. The CDR3, as DNA: TGTGCCAGCAGCGCCCCCAGGTCCGGAAGTGAGCAGTTCTTC. This sequence encodes CASSAPRSGSEQFF.

In its sample, this clonotype was seen many times. The rearrangement uses TRBV10-3 and TRBJ1-1; D unclear. The CDR3 sequence is 13 residues long. Germline V gives CDR1 ENHRY, CDR2 SYGVKD. V was clipped by 2 bases and J by 5 bases, with 9 bases between them. CDR3 protein: CAISEPGRTEAFF. The CDR3 bases are TGTGCCATCAGTGAGCCCGGGCGGACTGAAGCTTTCTTT.

This clonotype was found many times. V is TRBV5-5 and J is TRBJ2-6; D is unresolved. The CDR3 spans 14 residues. Trimming left V 4 bases short and J 1 base short, with 6 bases between. Germline assignment: CDR1 SGHKS and CDR2 YYEKEE (reference sequence). The CDR3 here is CASSRVSGANVLTF. The CDR3 region has the DNA TGTGCCAGCAGCCGGGTGTCTGGGGCCAACGTCCTGACTTTC.

This clonotype occurred a few times. The V call is TRBV6-2 or TRBV6-3, the J call TRBJ1-1; 9 positions match TRBD1. This CDR3 contains 17 residues. The germline gives CDR1 MNHEY, CDR2 SVGEGT. V was clipped by 5 bases and J by 1 base; unmatched bases: 11. The CDR3, as DNA: TGTGCCAGCAGTCCGCATCGTCGGGACAGGGAGAACACTGAAGCTTTCTTT. Protein product: CASSPHRRDRENTEAFF.

The chain recombines TRBV20-1 with TRBJ2-1; 9 bases are shared with TRBD2. The CDR3 covers 15 residues. V trimming: 0 bases; J trimming: 6 bases; junction bases outside the gene matches: 6. CDR1 and CDR2 (germline): DFQATT, SNEGSKA (reference sequence). CDR3: CSARDQAGGLNEQFF. CDR3 coding DNA: TGCAGTGCTAGAGATCAAGCGGGAGGTCTCAATGAGCAGTTCTTC.

This clonotype was seen more than once but under ten times. The chain employs TRBV7-2 and TRBJ2-2, with D perhaps matching TRBD1 (6 bases). V lost 6 bases and J 1 base, leaving 12 bases between the germline ends. CDR3 size: 15 residues. Germline V gene sequence: CDR1 SGHTA, CDR2 FQGNSA. DNA for the CDR3: TGTGCCAGCAGGGATGGGGGACAGAACACCGGGGAGCTGTTTTTT. Residues: CASRDGGQNTGELFF.

This clonotype was seen only a few times. The J gene is TRBJ2-5, the V gene TRBV20-1, with D tentatively TRBD1 (5 bases). CDR3 length equals 13 residues. CDR1 and CDR2 (germline): DFQATT, SNEGSKA (reference sequence). The ends were cut back, 3 bases at V and 2 bases at J, with 10 bases in the middle. DNA for the CDR3: TGCAGTGCTAGGGCGACAGCTCAAGAGACCCAGTACTTC. Amino acid sequence: CSARATAQETQYF.

This clonotype was detected a few times. CDR3 protein: CASSFRVIGGRGNEQFF. Written as DNA, the CDR3 is TGTGCCAGCAGCTTCAGGGTAATCGGGGGGCGGGGAAATGAGCAGTTCTTC. The V and J genes are TRBV7-2 and TRBJ2-1; a weak D match, TRBD2 (7 bases). Trimming took off 3 bases at V and 7 bases at J, with 22 bases between the two ends. The CDR3 is made up of 17 amino acids. Per the germline V gene, CDR1 is SGHTA and CDR2 is FQGNSA.